These 9 T cell receptor beta chains share one sample of origin, sequenced in a study of shared clonotypes between healthy human individuals. Data came from immunoSEQ multiplex PCR; TCRdb stores just in-frame clones and leaves some out. The sample comprises roughly 2.2 million clones, roughly 90% of which are singletons, and 0.37% rests with the top ten. The specimen was naive CD4+ T cells from PBMCs. Subset indicated: CD45RA+ positively selected. The receptors stem from a man between 18 and 35 years old in good health. Some clones in this sample may be carry-over from other donors' samples.

The chain uses TRBV6-6 and TRBJ1-2; D is unclear. Germline CDR1 MNHNY, CDR2 SVGAGI (reference sequence). V was clipped by 6 bases and J by 7 bases, with 21 bases between them. The CDR3 spans 15 residues. The DNA for the CDR3 is TGTGCCAGCAGCCGAGGTGGAGGAGGTCCAGGTGGCTACACCTTC. Its translation: CASSRGGGGPGGYTF.

The genes are TRBV6-1 and TRBJ2-3, with a tentative D call TRBD2 (5 bases). In germline, CDR1 is MNHNS, CDR2 SASEGT. CDR3 length: 13 amino acids. V was clipped by 7 bases and J by 1 base, with 9 bases between them. CDR3 DNA: TGTGCCAGCAAACTAGAAGGCACAGATACGCAGTATTTT. It is translated as CASKLEGTDTQYF.

On this clone itself: This same CDR3 is encoded by further DNA sequences in the sample. The V and J genes are TRBV6-1 and TRBJ2-7, with 7 bases matching TRBD1. Germline V lookup: CDR1 MNHNS, CDR2 SASEGT. The ends lost 2 bases at V and 3 bases at J; junction bases unmatched: 4. This CDR3 is built from 14 residues. CDR3 sequence reads: CASSERQGDYEQYF. CDR3 bases: TGTGCCAGCAGTGAAAGGCAGGGGGACTACGAGCAGTACTTC.

The rearrangement joins TRBV27 to TRBJ1-1; D unresolved. Trimming took 8 bases from V and 7 from J, leaving 14 bases between them. Germline V gene data show CDR1 as MNHEY and CDR2 as SMNVEV (reference sequence). This CDR3 spans 12 amino acids. The CDR3 nucleotides read TGTGCCAGCGCCCGTTTTGGTGGTGAAGCTTTCTTT. Protein: CASARFGGEAFF.

The rearrangement links TRBV7-9 to TRBJ1-4; 9 bases match TRBD1. The V and J ends lost 1 base and 7 bases, in that order; junction bases with no gene match: 7. CDR1 and CDR2 (germline): SEHNR, FQNEAQ (reference sequence). The CDR3 consists of 16 residues. CDR3 nucleotide sequence: TGTGCCAGCAGCTTAGACGGACAGGGGATTTCTGAAAAACTGTTTTTT. Its protein product is CASSLDGQGISEKLFF.

As concerns this clone: A read error may account for a junction end that differs from germline. The chain recombines TRBV6-5 with TRBJ1-2; no clear D gene. Germline V CDR1 and CDR2: MNHEY, SVGAGI. The CDR3 is 13 residues long. The DNA for the CDR3 is TGTGCCAGCAGTTACAGCGGGCAGGCTGGCCACACCTTC. Its protein product is CASSYSGQAGHTF.

CDR3 protein: CASSSYLQGSGYTF. CDR3 DNA: TGCGCCAGCAGCTCGTATCTACAGGGATCTGGCTACACCTTC. The genes are TRBV5-1 and TRBJ1-2; D might be TRBD1 (6 bases). V was trimmed by 3 bases and J by 7 bases, leaving 16 bases between them. This CDR3 has 14 amino acids. From germline, CDR1 is SGHRS and CDR2 YFSETQ. Full variable domain (rest looked up from reference TRBV5-1 and TRBJ1-2): KAGVTQTPRYLIKTRGQQVTLSCSPISGHRSVSWYQQTPGQGLQFLFEYFSETQRNKGNFPGRFSGRQFSNSRSEMNVSTLELGDSALYLCASSSYLQGSGYTFGSGTRLTVV.

Concerning this clone itself: Other DNA sequences within the sample encode an identical CDR3. The V and J genes are TRBV9 and TRBJ2-3, with a weak D call TRBD2 (5 bases). Trimming shortened V by 2 bases and J by 1 base, and 8 bases separated the two germline ends. Germline CDR1 reads SGDLS; CDR2 reads YYNGEE. The CDR3 has 14 amino acids. CDR3 region: CASSVVGGTDTQYF. The DNA for the CDR3 is TGTGCCAGCAGCGTCGTCGGGGGCACAGATACGCAGTATTTT.

The rearrangement links TRBV28 to TRBJ2-7; TRBD1 aligns across 9 bases. The CDR3 has 14 residues. The ends lost 8 bases at V and 3 bases at J; junction bases unmatched: 8. Germline V gives CDR1 MDHEN, CDR2 SYDVKM. Written as DNA, the CDR3 is TGTGCCAGCTTCCAGGGACAGGGATACTACGAGCAGTACTTC. Translated, it gives CASFQGQGYYEQYF.